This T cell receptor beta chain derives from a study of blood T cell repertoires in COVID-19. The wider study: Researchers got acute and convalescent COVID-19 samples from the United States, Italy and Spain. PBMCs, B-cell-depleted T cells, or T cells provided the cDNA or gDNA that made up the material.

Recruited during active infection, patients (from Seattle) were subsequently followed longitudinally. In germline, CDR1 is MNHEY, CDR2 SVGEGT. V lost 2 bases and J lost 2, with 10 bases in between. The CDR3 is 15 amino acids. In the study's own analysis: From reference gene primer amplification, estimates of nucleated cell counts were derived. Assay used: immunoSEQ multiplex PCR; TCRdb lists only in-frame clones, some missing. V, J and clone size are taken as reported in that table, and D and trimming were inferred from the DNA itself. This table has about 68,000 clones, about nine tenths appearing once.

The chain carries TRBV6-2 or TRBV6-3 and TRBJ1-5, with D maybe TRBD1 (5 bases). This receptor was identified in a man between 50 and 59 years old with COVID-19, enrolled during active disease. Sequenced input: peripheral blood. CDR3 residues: CASSYVGLGNQPQHF. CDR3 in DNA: TGTGCCAGCAGTTACGTGGGGCTGGGCAATCAGCCCCAGCATTTT.